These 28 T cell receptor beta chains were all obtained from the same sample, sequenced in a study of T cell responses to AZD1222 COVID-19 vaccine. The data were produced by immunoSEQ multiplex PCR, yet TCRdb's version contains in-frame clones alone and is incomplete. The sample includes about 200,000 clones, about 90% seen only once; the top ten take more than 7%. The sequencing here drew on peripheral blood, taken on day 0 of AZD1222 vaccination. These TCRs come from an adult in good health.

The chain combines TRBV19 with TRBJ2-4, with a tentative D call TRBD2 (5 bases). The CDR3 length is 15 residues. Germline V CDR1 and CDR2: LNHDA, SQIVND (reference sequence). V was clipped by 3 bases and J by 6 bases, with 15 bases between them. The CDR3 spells CASSIGAPSGNIQYF. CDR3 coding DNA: TGTGCCAGTAGTATCGGAGCCCCAAGCGGAAACATTCAGTACTTC. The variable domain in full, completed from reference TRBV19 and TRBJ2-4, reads DGGITQSPKYLFRKEGQNVTLSCEQNLNHDAMYWYRQDPGQGLRLIYYSQIVNDFQKGDIAEGYSVSREKKESFPLTVTSAQKNPTAFYLCASSIGAPSGNIQYFGAGTRLSVL.

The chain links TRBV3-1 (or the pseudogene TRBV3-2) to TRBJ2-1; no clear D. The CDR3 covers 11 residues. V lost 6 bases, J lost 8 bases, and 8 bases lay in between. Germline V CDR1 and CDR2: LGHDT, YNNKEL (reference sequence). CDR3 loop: CASSWVDEQFF. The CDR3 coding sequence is TGTGCCAGCAGTTGGGTGGATGAGCAGTTCTTC.

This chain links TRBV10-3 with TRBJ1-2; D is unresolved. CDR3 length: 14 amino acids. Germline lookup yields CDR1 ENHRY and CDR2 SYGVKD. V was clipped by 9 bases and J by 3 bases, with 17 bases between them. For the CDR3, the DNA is TGTGCCATTAAAGAGGGTGAGGGTTACTATGGCTACACCTTC. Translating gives CAIKEGEGYYGYTF.

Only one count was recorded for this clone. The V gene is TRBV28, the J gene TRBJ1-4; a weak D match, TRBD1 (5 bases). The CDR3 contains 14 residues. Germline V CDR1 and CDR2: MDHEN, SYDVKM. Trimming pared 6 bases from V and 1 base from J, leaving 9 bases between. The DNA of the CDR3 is TGTGCCAGCAGCCTGACAGTAACTAATGAAAAACTGTTTTTT. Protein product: CASSLTVTNEKLFF.

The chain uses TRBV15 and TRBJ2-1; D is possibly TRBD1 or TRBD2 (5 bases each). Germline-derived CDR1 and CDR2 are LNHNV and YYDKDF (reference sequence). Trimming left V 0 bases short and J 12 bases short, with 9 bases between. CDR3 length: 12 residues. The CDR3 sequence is CATSRDRDLQFF. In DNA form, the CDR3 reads TGTGCCACCAGCAGAGACCGGGACCTGCAGTTCTTC.

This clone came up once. Written as DNA, the CDR3 is TGTGCCAGCAGTTACTCTTGGTCGGATAAGGCTGGCTACACCTTC. This translates into CASSYSWSDKAGYTF. The rearrangement uses TRBV6-6 and TRBJ1-2; D gene unclear. Trimming pared 0 bases from V and 7 bases from J, leaving 15 bases between. Germline-derived CDR1 and CDR2 are MNHNY and SVGAGI (reference sequence). The length of the CDR3 is 15 residues.

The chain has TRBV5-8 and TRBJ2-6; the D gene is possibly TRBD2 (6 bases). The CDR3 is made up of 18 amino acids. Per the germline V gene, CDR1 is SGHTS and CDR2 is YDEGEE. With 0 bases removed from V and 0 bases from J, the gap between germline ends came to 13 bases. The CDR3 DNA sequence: TGTGCCAGCAGCTTGGTGGGCGGGGAAAGCTCTGGGGCCAACGTCCTGACTTTC. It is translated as CASSLVGGESSGANVLTF.

CDR3: CASGDREHTGELFF. As DNA, the CDR3 is TGTGCCAGCGGGGACAGGGAGCATACCGGGGAGCTGTTTTTT. The rearrangement joins TRBV5-4 to TRBJ2-2; TRBD1 aligns across 9 bases. This CDR3 is 14 amino acids long. CDR1 is SGHNT, CDR2 YYREEE, per germline (reference sequence). The V and J ends lost 7 bases and 5 bases, in that order; junction bases with no gene match: 6.

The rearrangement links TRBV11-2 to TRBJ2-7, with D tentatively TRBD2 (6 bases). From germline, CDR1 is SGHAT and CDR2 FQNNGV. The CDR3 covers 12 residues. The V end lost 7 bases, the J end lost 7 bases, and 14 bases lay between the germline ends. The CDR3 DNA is TGTGCCAGCAAGGAGGGCGGTCGGGAGCAGTACTTC. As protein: CASKEGGREQYF.

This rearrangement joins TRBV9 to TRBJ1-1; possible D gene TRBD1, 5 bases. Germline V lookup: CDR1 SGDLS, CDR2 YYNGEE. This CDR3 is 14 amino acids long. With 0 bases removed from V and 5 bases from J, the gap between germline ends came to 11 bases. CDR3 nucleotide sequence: TGTGCCAGCAGCGTAGGGGGGGATGTTACTGAAGCTTTCTTT. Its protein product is CASSVGGDVTEAFF.

DNA for the CDR3: TGTGCCAGCAGTCGACACAGGGGTGAAGCTTTCTTT. Its protein product is CASSRHRGEAFF. This sequence joins TRBV6-5 and TRBJ1-1, with 7 bases that match TRBD1. V dropped 5 bases and J dropped 7; count of bases not matched to a gene: 4. This CDR3 contains 12 residues. Germline CDR1 MNHEY, CDR2 SVGAGI.

CDR3 coding DNA: TGTGCCAGCAGTTTAGACACCGGGGAGCTGTTTTTT. Its translation is CASSLDTGELFF. The chain carries TRBV28 and TRBJ2-2, with D uncertain. CDR3 length: 12 residues. CDR1 MDHEN and CDR2 SYDVKM come from the germline V gene. V lost 2 bases and J lost 3, with 1 base in between.

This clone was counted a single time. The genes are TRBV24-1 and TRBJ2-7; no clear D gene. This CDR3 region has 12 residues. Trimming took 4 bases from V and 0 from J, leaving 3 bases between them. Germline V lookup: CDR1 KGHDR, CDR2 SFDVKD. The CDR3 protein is CATSEGSYEQYF. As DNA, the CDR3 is TGTGCCACCAGTGAGGGCTCCTACGAGCAGTACTTC.

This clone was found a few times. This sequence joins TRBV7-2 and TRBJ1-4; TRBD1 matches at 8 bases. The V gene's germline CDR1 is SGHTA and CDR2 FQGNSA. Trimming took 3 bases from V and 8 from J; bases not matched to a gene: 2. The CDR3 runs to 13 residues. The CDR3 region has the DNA TGTGCCAGCAGCTTGGGACAGGAAGAAAAACTGTTTTTT. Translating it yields CASSLGQEEKLFF. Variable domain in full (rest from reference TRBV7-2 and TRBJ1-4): GAGVSQSPSNKVTEKGKDVELRCDPISGHTALYWYRQSLGQGLEFLIYFQGNSAPDKSGLPSDRFSAERTGGSVSTLTIQRTQQEDSAVYLCASSLGQEEKLFFGSGTQLSVL.

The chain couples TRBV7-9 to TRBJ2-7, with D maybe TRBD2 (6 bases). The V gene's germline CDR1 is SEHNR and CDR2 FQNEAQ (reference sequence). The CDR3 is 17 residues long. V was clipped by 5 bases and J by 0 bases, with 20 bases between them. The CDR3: CASSPLGGSITSYEQYF. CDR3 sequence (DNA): TGTGCCAGCAGCCCCCTCGGGGGTTCTATAACCTCCTACGAGCAGTACTTC.

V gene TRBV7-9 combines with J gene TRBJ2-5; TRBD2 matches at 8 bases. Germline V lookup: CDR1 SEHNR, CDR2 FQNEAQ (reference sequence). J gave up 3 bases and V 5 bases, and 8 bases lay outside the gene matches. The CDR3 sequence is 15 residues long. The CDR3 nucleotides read TGTGCCAGCAGCCCCCCGCAAGCGGGGGAAGAGACCCAGTACTTC. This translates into CASSPPQAGEETQYF.

Written as DNA, the CDR3 is TGTGCCAGCAGCGTAGGTCGGGTAGACTGGGACGGGGAGCTGTTTTTT. Residues: CASSVGRVDWDGELFF. The genes are TRBV9 and TRBJ2-2; no reliable D call. Germline V CDR1 and CDR2: SGDLS, YYNGEE. The CDR3 extends over 16 amino acids. Between the trimmed V and J ends, which lost 0 bases and 7 bases, there was a span of 16 bases.

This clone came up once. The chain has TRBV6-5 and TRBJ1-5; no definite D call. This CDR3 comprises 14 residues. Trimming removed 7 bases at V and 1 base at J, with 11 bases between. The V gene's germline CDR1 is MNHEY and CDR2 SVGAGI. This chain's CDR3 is CASTERHSNQPQHF. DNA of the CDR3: TGTGCCAGCACCGAGCGGCACAGCAATCAGCCCCAGCATTTT.

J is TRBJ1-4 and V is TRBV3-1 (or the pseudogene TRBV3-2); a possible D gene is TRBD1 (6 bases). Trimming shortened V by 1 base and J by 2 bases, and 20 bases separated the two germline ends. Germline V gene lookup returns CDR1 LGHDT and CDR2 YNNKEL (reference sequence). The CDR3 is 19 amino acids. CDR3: CASSQVHRKGGVTNEKLFF. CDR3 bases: TGTGCCAGCAGCCAAGTACACCGAAAAGGGGGTGTGACTAATGAAAAACTGTTTTTT.

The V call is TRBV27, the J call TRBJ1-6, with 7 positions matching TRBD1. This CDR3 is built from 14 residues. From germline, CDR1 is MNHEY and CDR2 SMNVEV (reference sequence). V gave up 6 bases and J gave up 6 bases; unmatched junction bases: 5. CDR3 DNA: TGTGCCAGCAGCTGGGACAGTGGTAATTCACCCCTCCACTTT. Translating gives CASSWDSGNSPLHF.

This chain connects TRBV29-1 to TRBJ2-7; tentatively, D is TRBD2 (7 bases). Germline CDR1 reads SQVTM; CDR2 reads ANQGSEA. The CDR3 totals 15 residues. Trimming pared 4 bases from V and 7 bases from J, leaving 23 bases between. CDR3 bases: TGCAGCGTTGGAGGGGGGGCAGGGCGGCTGGAGGAGCAGTACTTC. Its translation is CSVGGGAGRLEEQYF.

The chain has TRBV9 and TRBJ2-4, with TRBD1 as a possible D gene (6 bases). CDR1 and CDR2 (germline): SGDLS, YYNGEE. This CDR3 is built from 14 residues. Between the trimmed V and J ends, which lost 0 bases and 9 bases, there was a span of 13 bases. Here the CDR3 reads CASSVVPTGTIQYF. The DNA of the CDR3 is TGTGCCAGCAGCGTAGTCCCTACAGGGACCATTCAGTACTTC.

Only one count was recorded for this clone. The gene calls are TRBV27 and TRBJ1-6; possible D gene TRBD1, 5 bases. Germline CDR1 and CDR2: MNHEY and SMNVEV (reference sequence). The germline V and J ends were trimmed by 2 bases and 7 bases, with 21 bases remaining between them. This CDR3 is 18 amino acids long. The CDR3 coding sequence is TGTGCCAGCAGTTTACGGTTTGATAGGGTTTGGGGGAATTCACCCCTCCACTTT. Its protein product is CASSLRFDRVWGNSPLHF.

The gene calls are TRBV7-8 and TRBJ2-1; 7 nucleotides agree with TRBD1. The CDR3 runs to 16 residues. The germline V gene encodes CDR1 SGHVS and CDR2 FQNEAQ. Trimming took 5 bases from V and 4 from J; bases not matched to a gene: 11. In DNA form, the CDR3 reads TGTGCCAGCAGCCCAGCCGGGACAGTAGAATACAATGAGCAGTTCTTC. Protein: CASSPAGTVEYNEQFF.

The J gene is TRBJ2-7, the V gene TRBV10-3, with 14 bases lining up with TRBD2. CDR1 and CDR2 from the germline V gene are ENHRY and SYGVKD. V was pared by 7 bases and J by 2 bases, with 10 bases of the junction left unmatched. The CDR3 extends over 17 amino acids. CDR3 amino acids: CAITRSLGLAGAYEQYF. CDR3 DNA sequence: TGTGCCATCACTCGCAGTCTGGGACTAGCGGGAGCCTACGAGCAGTACTTC.

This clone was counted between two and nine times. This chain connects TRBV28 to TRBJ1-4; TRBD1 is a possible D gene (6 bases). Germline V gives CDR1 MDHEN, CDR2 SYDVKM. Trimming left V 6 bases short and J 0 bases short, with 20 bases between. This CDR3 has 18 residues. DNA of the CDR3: TGTGCCAGCAGCTCTAGGACAGCTCAGGGTGCAACTAATGAAAAACTGTTTTTT. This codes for CASSSRTAQGATNEKLFF.

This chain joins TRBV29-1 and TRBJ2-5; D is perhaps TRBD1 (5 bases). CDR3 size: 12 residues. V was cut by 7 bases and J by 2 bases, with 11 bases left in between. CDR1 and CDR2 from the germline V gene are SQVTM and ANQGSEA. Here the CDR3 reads CSGNSGQETQYF. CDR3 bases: TGCAGCGGTAACTCAGGGCAAGAGACCCAGTACTTC.

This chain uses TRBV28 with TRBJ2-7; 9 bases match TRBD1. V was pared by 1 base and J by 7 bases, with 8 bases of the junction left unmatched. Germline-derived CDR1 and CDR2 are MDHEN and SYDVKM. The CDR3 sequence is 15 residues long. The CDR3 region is CASSLFRDRVREQYF. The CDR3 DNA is TGTGCCAGCAGTTTATTCAGGGACAGGGTGAGGGAGCAGTACTTC. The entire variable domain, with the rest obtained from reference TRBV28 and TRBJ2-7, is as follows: DVKVTQSSRYLVKRTGEKVFLECVQDMDHENMFWYRQDPGLGLRLIYFSYDVKMKEKGDIPEGYSVSREKKERFSLILESASTNQTSMYLCASSLFRDRVREQYFGPGTRLTVT.